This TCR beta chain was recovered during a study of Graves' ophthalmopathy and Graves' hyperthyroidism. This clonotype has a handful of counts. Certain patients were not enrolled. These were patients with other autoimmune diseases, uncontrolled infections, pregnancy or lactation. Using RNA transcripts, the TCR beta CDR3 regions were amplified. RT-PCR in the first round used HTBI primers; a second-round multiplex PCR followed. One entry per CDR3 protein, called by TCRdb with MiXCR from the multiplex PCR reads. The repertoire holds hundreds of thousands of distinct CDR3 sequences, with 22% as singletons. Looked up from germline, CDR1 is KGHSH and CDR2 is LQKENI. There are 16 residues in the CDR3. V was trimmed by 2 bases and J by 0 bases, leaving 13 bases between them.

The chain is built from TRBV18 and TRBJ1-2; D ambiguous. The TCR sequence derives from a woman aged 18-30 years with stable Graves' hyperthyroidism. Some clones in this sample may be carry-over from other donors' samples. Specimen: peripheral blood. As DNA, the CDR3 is TGTGCCAGCTCACCAAGCAGCATGAAAGCTAACTATGGCTACACCTTC. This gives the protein CASSPSSMKANYGYTF.